A single sample is the source of the 19 T cell receptor beta chains below, sequenced in a study of blood T cell repertoires in COVID-19 (dated by TCRdb to the early 2020s). Receptors were amplified or captured by the immunoSEQ multiplex PCR assay. TCRdb carries this immuneACCESS record with in-frame sequences only. Its versions omit some clonotypes, under half of them owing to an unresolved V gene in the studies checked, with the rest unexplained. The sample table lists 40,000 to 60,000 clones, about 85% of them with a count of one. The top ten constitute 14% of the sample. The sequencing input was peripheral blood. These receptors originate from a human donor in a cohort sampled during active COVID-19.

The rearrangement joins TRBV6-1 to TRBJ2-3; 11 nucleotides match TRBD2. J gave up 0 bases and V 4 bases, and 3 bases lay outside the gene matches. Looked up from germline, CDR1 is MNHNS and CDR2 is SASEGT. There are 16 residues in the CDR3. The CDR3 reads CASSGLAGTSTDTQYF. For the CDR3, the DNA is TGTGCCAGCAGTGGACTAGCGGGAACTAGCACAGATACGCAGTATTTT.

The chain employs TRBV6-6 and TRBJ2-3, with a weak D call TRBD2 (6 bases). CDR3 length: 15 amino acids. V lost 6 bases to trimming and J lost 0 bases, with 13 bases between them. Germline V gives CDR1 MNHNY, CDR2 SVGAGI (reference sequence). This chain's CDR3 is CASSSPGASTDTQYF. The CDR3, as DNA: TGTGCCAGCAGCTCCCCGGGAGCTAGCACAGATACGCAGTATTTT.

The rearrangement links TRBV19 to TRBJ2-5; 8 bases are shared with TRBD2. Trimming took 7 bases from V and 0 from J; bases not matched to a gene: 1. CDR3 length: 13 residues. Germline loops: CDR1 LNHDA, CDR2 SQIVND (reference sequence). The CDR3 DNA is TGTGCCAGTACGCGGGGGGACCAAGAGACCCAGTACTTC. Its protein is CASTRGDQETQYF. Filled out from reference TRBV19 and TRBJ2-5, the complete variable domain reads DGGITQSPKYLFRKEGQNVTLSCEQNLNHDAMYWYRQDPGQGLRLIYYSQIVNDFQKGDIAEGYSVSREKKESFPLTVTSAQKNPTAFYLCASTRGDQETQYFGPGTRLLVL.

This sequence joins TRBV11-2 and TRBJ2-1; 11 bases are a match to TRBD2. The CDR3 consists of 15 residues. The germline V gene encodes CDR1 SGHAT and CDR2 FQNNGV. Losses at the gene ends were 5 bases for V and 6 bases for J; bases not matched to a gene: 6. The CDR3 loop reads CASSVAGGLINEQFF. The CDR3 DNA reads as TGTGCCAGCAGCGTAGCGGGGGGGTTAATCAATGAGCAGTTCTTC.

The chain couples TRBV6-5 to TRBJ2-1; 9 nucleotides match TRBD1. The germline V gene has CDR1 MNHEY and CDR2 SVGAGI. Trimming at V came to 6 bases and at J to 0 bases, leaving 3 bases not matched to a gene. This CDR3 is 15 amino acids long. The CDR3 is CASSSTGGSYNEQFF. The CDR3 region has the DNA TGTGCCAGCAGCTCGACAGGGGGCTCCTACAATGAGCAGTTCTTC.

The V gene is TRBV6-5, the J gene TRBJ1-5; a possible D gene is TRBD1 (5 bases). Per germline, CDR1 MNHEY and CDR2 SVGAGI. This CDR3 is built from 13 residues. The germline V and J ends were trimmed by 6 bases and 5 bases, with 11 bases remaining between them. Here the CDR3 reads CASSPDTHQPQHF. In DNA form, the CDR3 reads TGTGCCAGCAGCCCGGACACACATCAGCCCCAGCATTTT.

The chain joins TRBV29-1 to TRBJ1-2, with D unresolved. This CDR3 is built from 17 residues. CDR1 SQVTM and CDR2 ANQGSEA come from the germline V gene. Deletions cut 5 bases from V and 8 bases from J, with 30 bases between. The CDR3 nucleotides are TGCAGCGTTCGCTCCGGGTCCCCACTATCCAGTATTTCGGGCTACACCTTC. This sequence encodes CSVRSGSPLSSISGYTF.

This rearrangement joins TRBV28 to TRBJ1-5, with D maybe TRBD1 (5 bases). The CDR3 runs to 15 residues. The germline gives CDR1 MDHEN, CDR2 SYDVKM. V was trimmed by 5 bases and J by 0 bases, leaving 11 bases between them. Here the CDR3 DNA reads TGTGCCAGCAGTCGAACAGGTTATAGCAATCAGCCCCAGCATTTT. Its translation: CASSRTGYSNQPQHF.

V usage is TRBV5-1 and J usage is TRBJ1-3; a possible D gene is TRBD1 (5 bases). The CDR3 contains 16 residues. CDR1 SGHRS and CDR2 YFSETQ come from the germline V gene. The V and J ends lost 6 bases and 0 bases respectively, with 16 bases between them. CDR3 region: CASTPAGPNSGNTIYF. The DNA of the CDR3 is TGCGCCAGCACCCCCGCGGGGCCTAACTCTGGAAACACCATATATTTT.

The J gene is TRBJ2-2, the V gene TRBV5-1; a possible D gene is TRBD1 (5 bases). The CDR3 sequence is 15 residues long. Germline V gene sequence: CDR1 SGHRS, CDR2 YFSETQ. Between the trimmed V and J ends, which lost 7 bases and 3 bases, there was a span of 16 bases. The CDR3 DNA is TGCGCCAGCGCAGGACAAAAGCTCGACACCGGGGAGCTGTTTTTT. It specifies CASAGQKLDTGELFF.

In this sample, this clone turned up once. The V and J genes are TRBV7-2 and TRBJ2-3; 8 nucleotides match TRBD2. V trimming: 5 bases; J trimming: 3 bases; junction bases outside the gene matches: 13. Looked up from germline, CDR1 is SGHTA and CDR2 is FQGNSA. The CDR3 totals 17 residues. The CDR3 loop is CASSPRRGGPNTDTQYF. Written as DNA, the CDR3 is TGTGCCAGCAGCCCCCGACGGGGGGGGCCTAATACAGATACGCAGTATTTT. Using reference TRBV7-2 and TRBJ2-3 for the parts outside the CDR3, the full variable domain is GAGVSQSPSNKVTEKGKDVELRCDPISGHTALYWYRQSLGQGLEFLIYFQGNSAPDKSGLPSDRFSAERTGGSVSTLTIQRTQQEDSAVYLCASSPRRGGPNTDTQYFGPGTRLTVL.

The rearrangement links TRBV29-1 to TRBJ2-3; tentative D call: TRBD2 (6 bases). Germline lookup yields CDR1 SQVTM and CDR2 ANQGSEA. The CDR3 loop spans 16 amino acids. Trimming shortened V by 4 bases and J by 8 bases, and 25 bases separated the two germline ends. As DNA, the CDR3 is TGCAGCGTTGGGAGAGCCCGAACGGGGGACCTTGGTACGCAGTATTTT. This codes for CSVGRARTGDLGTQYF.

The chain carries TRBV2 and TRBJ2-1; 9 positions agree with TRBD2. The CDR3 sequence is 16 residues long. Per the germline V gene, CDR1 is SNHLY and CDR2 is FYNNEI. J lost 1 base, V lost 4 bases, and 5 bases had no gene match. CDR3 protein: CASSGMGLASYNEQFF. As DNA, the CDR3 is TGTGCCAGCAGTGGTATGGGACTAGCATCCTACAATGAGCAGTTCTTC.

The rearrangement links TRBV30 to TRBJ1-6; TRBD1 might be the D (6 bases). CDR1 GTSNPN and CDR2 SVGIG come from the germline V gene (reference sequence). Trimming took off 3 bases at V and 4 bases at J, with 13 bases between the two ends. This CDR3 contains 15 residues. CDR3 nucleotide sequence: TGTGCCTGGAGAGCAAAGGACAGTTATAATTCACCCCTCCACTTT. Translation: CAWRAKDSYNSPLHF.

The genes are TRBV3-1 (or the pseudogene TRBV3-2) and TRBJ1-1; 7 positions match TRBD1. Germline lookup yields CDR1 LGHDT and CDR2 YNNKEL (reference sequence). This CDR3 spans 12 amino acids. With 4 bases clipped from V and 6 bases from J, the junction kept 2 bases outside the gene matches. The CDR3 DNA reads TGTGCCAGCAGCCCCGGGACAGCTGAAGCTTTCTTT. Amino acids: CASSPGTAEAFF.

The genes are TRBV19 and TRBJ1-1, with a tentative D call TRBD1 (6 bases). V lost 6 bases, J lost 6 bases, and 14 bases lay in between. The germline V gene encodes CDR1 LNHDA and CDR2 SQIVND (reference sequence). The CDR3 contains 13 residues. CDR3 protein: CASRIQGFAEAFF. CDR3 in DNA: TGTGCCAGTAGGATACAGGGCTTTGCTGAAGCTTTCTTT.

The chain has TRBV24-1 and TRBJ2-5; possibly TRBD1 for D (6 bases). The V end lost 2 bases, the J end lost 7 bases, and 10 bases lay between the germline ends. Per the germline V gene, CDR1 is KGHDR and CDR2 is SFDVKD. This CDR3 spans 13 amino acids. The CDR3 sequence: CATSDSVQGTQYF. The CDR3 DNA follows: TGTGCCACCAGTGATTCCGTACAGGGGACCCAGTACTTC.

The chain combines TRBV7-9 with TRBJ2-5; maybe TRBD1 (6 bases). V gave up 7 bases and J gave up 5 bases, with 17 bases separating them. The CDR3 sequence is 14 residues long. Germline loops: CDR1 SEHNR, CDR2 FQNEAQ (reference sequence). CDR3 bases: TGTGCCAGCATGGATACAGGGCGAGAGGAGACCCAGTACTTC. It encodes CASMDTGREETQYF.

CDR3 sequence (DNA): TGCGCCAGCTCGGGACAGGGGAGAGAGAGCAATCAGCCCCAGCATTTT. Residues: CASSGQGRESNQPQHF. The V and J genes are TRBV23-1 and TRBJ1-5, with 10 bases identical to TRBD1. TRBV23-1 is recorded as an ORF, its role being uncertain. This CDR3 has 16 amino acids. J lost 1 base, V lost 8 bases, and 8 bases had no gene match.